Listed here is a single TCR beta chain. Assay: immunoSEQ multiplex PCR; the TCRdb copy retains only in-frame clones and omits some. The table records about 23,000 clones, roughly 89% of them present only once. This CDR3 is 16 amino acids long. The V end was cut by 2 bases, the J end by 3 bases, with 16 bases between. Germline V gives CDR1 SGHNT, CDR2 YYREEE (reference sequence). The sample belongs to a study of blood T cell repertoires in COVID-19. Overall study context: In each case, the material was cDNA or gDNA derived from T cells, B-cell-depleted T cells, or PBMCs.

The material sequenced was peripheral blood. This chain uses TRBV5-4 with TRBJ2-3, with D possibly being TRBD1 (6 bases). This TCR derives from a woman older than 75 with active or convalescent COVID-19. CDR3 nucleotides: TGTGCCAGCAGCTTTCTATCAGGGGCGGGTACAGATACGCAGTATTTT. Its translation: CASSFLSGAGTDTQYF.